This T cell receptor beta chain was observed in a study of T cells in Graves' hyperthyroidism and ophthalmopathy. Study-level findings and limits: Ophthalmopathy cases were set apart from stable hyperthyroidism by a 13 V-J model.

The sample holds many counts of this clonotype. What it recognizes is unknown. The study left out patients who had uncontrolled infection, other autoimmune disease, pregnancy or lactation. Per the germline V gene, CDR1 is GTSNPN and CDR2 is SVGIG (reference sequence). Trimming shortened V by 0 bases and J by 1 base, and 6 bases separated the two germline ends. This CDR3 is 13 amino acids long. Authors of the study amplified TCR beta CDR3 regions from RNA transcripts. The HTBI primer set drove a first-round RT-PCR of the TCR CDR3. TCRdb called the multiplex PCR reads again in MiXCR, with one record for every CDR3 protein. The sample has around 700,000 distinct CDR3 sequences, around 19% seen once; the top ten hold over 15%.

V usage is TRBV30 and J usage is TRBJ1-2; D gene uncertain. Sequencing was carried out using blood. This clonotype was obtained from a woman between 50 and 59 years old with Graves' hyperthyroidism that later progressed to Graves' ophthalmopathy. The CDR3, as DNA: TGTGCCTGGAGTGTACAAGTTAACTATGGCTACACCTTC. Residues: CAWSVQVNYGYTF.